What follows is one T cell receptor beta chain and its context. Its antigen is unknown. The data belong to a study of OX40 agonist ivuxolimab in advanced cancers. Turning to the study itself: At around 81% male, the cohort had a mean age of approximately 60 years, ranging from about 20 to 79.

V lost 0 bases, J lost 9 bases, and 6 bases stayed unmatched. CDR1 is MNHNS, CDR2 SASEGT, per germline. CDR3 length: 14 amino acids. General study points: Those patients achieving a partial response at 0.1-3.0 mg/kg showed among the lowest clonal expansion.

Baseline, cycle 4 day 1, and cycle 7 day 1 were the blood sampling points. TCRdb keeps only in-frame clones here, not all; method: immunoSEQ multiplex PCR. Counted here are 70,000 to 85,000 clones, about 85% occurring once; the ten biggest clones make up over 4.5%. The sequence came from an adult with an advanced solid tumor such as melanoma, head and neck, liver or kidney cancer. The chain combines TRBV6-1 with TRBJ1-2, with 8 bases identical to TRBD1. Sequenced here: CD4+ or CD8+ T cells sorted from blood, sampled in a trial of the OX40 agonist ivuxolimab. The chain's CDR3 is CASSEAGDRHSYTF. CDR3 sequence (DNA): TGTGCCAGCAGTGAAGCAGGGGACAGGCACAGCTACACCTTC.